A single sample gave rise to the 17 T cell receptor beta chains below, sequenced in a study of blood T cell repertoires in COVID-19. Produced via immunoSEQ multiplex PCR; TCRdb's table is partial and in-frame only. The sample lists around 100,000 clones, roughly 80% occurring once. The sequencing input was peripheral blood. The source of these receptors is a man in his fifties or sixties with acute or convalescent COVID-19.

The rearrangement links TRBV29-1 to TRBJ2-7; 7 nucleotides agree with TRBD1. Germline lookup yields CDR1 SQVTM and CDR2 ANQGSEA. This CDR3 spans 16 amino acids. V lost 5 bases to trimming and J lost 2 bases; unmatched junction nucleotides: 15. The CDR3 region is CSVYAGHRGDPYEQYF. DNA for the CDR3: TGCAGCGTTTACGCCGGGCACAGGGGAGATCCCTACGAGCAGTACTTC.

Only one count was recorded for this clone. The J gene is TRBJ1-1, the V gene TRBV6-6; 9 positions match TRBD1. The CDR3 runs 13 residues. Trimming at V came to 2 bases and at J to 10 bases, leaving 5 bases not matched to a gene. The germline V gene encodes CDR1 MNHNY and CDR2 SVGAGI (reference sequence). CDR3 residues: CASSYGTGLVAFF. CDR3 nucleotide sequence: TGTGCCAGCAGTTACGGGACAGGGTTGGTAGCTTTCTTT.

This chain joins TRBV5-1 and TRBJ2-3; 12 nucleotides line up with TRBD2. The CDR3 runs to 16 residues. In germline, CDR1 is SGHRS, CDR2 YFSETQ. The ends lost 4 bases at V and 2 bases at J; junction bases unmatched: 5. The CDR3 spells CASSGGTSGLTDTQYF. The CDR3 DNA is TGCGCCAGCAGCGGCGGGACTAGCGGGCTCACAGATACGCAGTATTTT.

This chain links TRBV5-1 with TRBJ2-3, with TRBD2 matching 11 bases. Germline assignment: CDR1 SGHRS and CDR2 YFSETQ. V gave up 7 bases and J gave up 4 bases; unmatched junction bases: 11. The CDR3 contains 16 residues. The CDR3 loop reads CASGTSGGEKADTQYF. The CDR3 DNA sequence: TGCGCCAGCGGTACTAGCGGGGGAGAGAAAGCAGATACGCAGTATTTT.

This clone appeared a few times. This chain uses TRBV11-2 with TRBJ1-5; 7 bases are a match to TRBD1. The CDR3 runs to 15 residues. The junction had 8 bases not matched to a gene; V was cut back by 3 bases and J by 6 bases. Germline values: CDR1 SGHAT, CDR2 FQNNGV. CDR3 in amino acids: CASSFGQGGSQPQHF. The CDR3 nucleotides are TGTGCCAGCAGCTTTGGTCAGGGGGGAAGTCAGCCCCAGCATTTT.

This chain's CDR3 is CASSSTRGDSYEQYF. CDR3 coding DNA: TGTGCCAGCAGTTCTACACGGGGGGACTCCTACGAGCAGTACTTC. The chain combines TRBV6-6 with TRBJ2-7; 7 bases fit TRBD2. Germline V gives CDR1 MNHNY, CDR2 SVGAGI (reference sequence). V lost 4 bases to trimming and J lost 0 bases; unmatched junction nucleotides: 6. CDR3 size: 15 residues.

This chain links TRBV5-1 with TRBJ1-1; 9 bases match TRBD1. This CDR3 has 12 residues. The trim removed 4 bases at V and 11 bases at J, leaving 6 bases unmatched. Germline V gene data show CDR1 as SGHRS and CDR2 as YFSETQ. CDR3 nucleotides: TGCGCCAGCAGCCTGGACAGGGGAAGGGCTTTCTTT. Translating it yields CASSLDRGRAFF.

This clone was picked up a small number of times. This chain uses TRBV2 with TRBJ1-6; D is perhaps TRBD1 (6 bases). Germline V gives CDR1 SNHLY, CDR2 FYNNEI. Deletions cut 5 bases from V and 7 bases from J, with 15 bases between. This CDR3 has 15 residues. The CDR3 coding sequence is TGTGCCAGCAGTCGGGTAGGGGGAGGGAATTCACCCCTCCACTTT. It codes for CASSRVGGGNSPLHF.

This clone was counted a few times. This chain uses TRBV27 with TRBJ2-3, with 10 nucleotides matching TRBD1. From germline, CDR1 is MNHEY and CDR2 SMNVEV (reference sequence). This CDR3 spans 15 amino acids. Trimming at V came to 2 bases and at J to 3 bases, leaving 2 bases not matched to a gene. This CDR3 reads CASSLGTGETDTQYF. The CDR3 nucleotides read TGTGCCAGCAGTTTAGGGACAGGGGAAACAGATACGCAGTATTTT.

The V call is TRBV5-1, the J call TRBJ1-3; D gene ambiguous. Germline CDR1 is SGHRS and CDR2 is YFSETQ. The V and J ends lost 0 bases and 1 base respectively, with 5 bases between them. The CDR3 is 14 residues long. The CDR3 protein is CASSLGQSGNTIYF. The CDR3 region has the DNA TGCGCCAGCAGCTTGGGACAATCTGGAAACACCATATATTTT. Combining the CDR3 with reference TRBV5-1 and TRBJ1-3 gives the whole variable domain KAGVTQTPRYLIKTRGQQVTLSCSPISGHRSVSWYQQTPGQGLQFLFEYFSETQRNKGNFPGRFSGRQFSNSRSEMNVSTLELGDSALYLCASSLGQSGNTIYFGEGSWLTVV.

This sequence joins TRBV4-1 and TRBJ1-2; 9 bases agree with TRBD1. This CDR3 comprises 14 residues. Germline V CDR1 and CDR2: MGHRA, YSYEKL. V trimming: 6 bases; J trimming: 6 bases; junction bases outside the gene matches: 8. Here the CDR3 DNA reads TGCGCCAGCAGACTGACCGGGACAGGGCATGGCTACACCTTC. It codes for CASRLTGTGHGYTF.

In this sample, this clone turned up once. The V and J genes are TRBV18 and TRBJ1-2; possibly TRBD1 for D (6 bases). CDR3 length: 13 amino acids. Trimming pared 6 bases from V and 3 bases from J, leaving 11 bases between. CDR1 and CDR2 (germline): KGHSH, LQKENI. This CDR3 reads CASSPRQDYGYTF. In DNA, the CDR3 is TGTGCCAGCTCCCCTAGACAGGACTATGGCTACACCTTC. The entire variable domain, with the rest obtained from reference TRBV18 and TRBJ1-2, is as follows: NAGVMQNPRHLVRRRGQEARLRCSPMKGHSHVYWYRQLPEEGLKFMVYLQKENIIDESGMPKERFSAEFPKEGPSILRIQQVVRGDSAAYFCASSPRQDYGYTFGSGTRLTVV.

This chain links TRBV4-2 with TRBJ1-1; 9 bases map to TRBD1. The germline V gene encodes CDR1 LGHNA and CDR2 YNFKEQ. The CDR3 extends over 16 amino acids. V dropped 1 base and J dropped 5; count of bases not matched to a gene: 8. CDR3 amino acids: CASSQASGQGGTEAFF. CDR3 nucleotide sequence: TGTGCCAGCAGCCAAGCTTCGGGACAGGGCGGTACTGAAGCTTTCTTT.

The V gene is TRBV10-2, the J gene TRBJ2-1, with unresolved D. This CDR3 has 11 amino acids. Germline CDR1 WSHSY, CDR2 SAAADI. V was clipped by 9 bases and J by 9 bases, with 12 bases between them. CDR3 sequence: CARIPVSEQFF. The CDR3 DNA follows: TGCGCCAGGATCCCAGTCAGTGAGCAGTTCTTC.

The chain has TRBV2 and TRBJ1-1, with D possibly being TRBD1 (5 bases). Germline V gene lookup returns CDR1 SNHLY and CDR2 FYNNEI. V lost 5 bases and J lost 5, with 18 bases in between. The CDR3 loop spans 15 amino acids. The CDR3 is CASSWGVGGRTEAFF. DNA of the CDR3: TGTGCCAGCAGTTGGGGGGTCGGGGGACGTACTGAAGCTTTCTTT.

The chain carries TRBV28 and TRBJ2-1, with D uncertain. CDR3 size: 15 residues. The ends were cut back, 4 bases at V and 4 bases at J, with 14 bases in the middle. Germline V gene lookup returns CDR1 MDHEN and CDR2 SYDVKM. Written as DNA, the CDR3 is TGTGCCAGCAGTTCACAGTTCCCTACATACAATGAGCAGTTCTTC. Translating it yields CASSSQFPTYNEQFF.

Remarks on this clone: One end of the junction varies from germline; a read error may be responsible. The chain carries TRBV5-1 and TRBJ2-3; no reliable D call. CDR3 length: 15 residues. Germline CDR1 is SGHRS and CDR2 is YFSETQ. The CDR3 coding sequence is TGCGCCAGCAGCATCCAGAGTGACCCCACAGATACGCAGTGTTTT. This sequence encodes CASSIQSDPTDTQCF. The entire variable domain, with the rest obtained from reference TRBV5-1 and TRBJ2-3, is as follows: KAGVTQTPRYLIKTRGQQVTLSCSPISGHRSVSWYQQTPGQGLQFLFEYFSETQRNKGNFPGRFSGRQFSNSRSEMNVSTLELGDSALYLCASSIQSDPTDTQCFGPGTRLTVL.